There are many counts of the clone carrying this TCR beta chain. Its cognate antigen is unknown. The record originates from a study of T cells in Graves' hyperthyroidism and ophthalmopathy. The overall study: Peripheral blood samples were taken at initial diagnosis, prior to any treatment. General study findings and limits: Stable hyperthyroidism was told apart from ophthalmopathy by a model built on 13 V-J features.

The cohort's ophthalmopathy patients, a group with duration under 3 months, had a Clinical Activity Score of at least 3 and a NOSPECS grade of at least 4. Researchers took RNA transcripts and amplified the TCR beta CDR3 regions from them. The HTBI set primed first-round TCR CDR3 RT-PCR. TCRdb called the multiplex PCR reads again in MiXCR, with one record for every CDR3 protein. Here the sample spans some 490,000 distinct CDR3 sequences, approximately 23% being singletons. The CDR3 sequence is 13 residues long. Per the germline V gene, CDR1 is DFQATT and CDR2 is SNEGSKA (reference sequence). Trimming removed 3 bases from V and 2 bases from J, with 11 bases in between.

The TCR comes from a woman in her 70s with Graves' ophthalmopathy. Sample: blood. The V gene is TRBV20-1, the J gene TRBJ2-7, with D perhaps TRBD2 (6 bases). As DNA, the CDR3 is TGCAGTGCTAGCCGGGAGTGGGCCTACGAGCAGTACTTC. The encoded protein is CSASREWAYEQYF.